The sequence of this T cell receptor beta chain was determined in a study of blood T cell repertoires in COVID-19. Overall study: The origin of the acute and convalescent COVID-19 samples was the United States, Italy and Spain. PBMCs, B-cell-depleted T cells, or T cells provided the cDNA or gDNA that made up the material.

This CDR3 contains 15 residues. From germline, CDR1 is KGHSH and CDR2 LQKENI. V was clipped by 6 bases and J by 5 bases, with 16 bases between them. In the study's own analysis: The authors estimated nucleated cell counts from reference gene primer amplification. Repertoires were generated with immunoSEQ multiplex PCR, while TCRdb's copy carries only in-frame clones and drops some. V, J and clone size derive from that table, while D and trimming were established from the DNA sequence. Seen here are tens of thousands of clones, about four fifths observed once, and the top ten hold approximately 10%. The origin of this receptor is a man in his forties or fifties with acute or convalescent COVID-19. The sequenced material came from peripheral blood. This rearrangement joins TRBV18 to TRBJ1-4; TRBD1 might be the D (6 bases). The CDR3 bases are TGTGCCAGCTCCTTGGGGGCCGGAAGCAATGAAAAACTGTTTTTT. Protein sequence: CASSLGAGSNEKLFF.